This T cell receptor (beta chain) was profiled in a study of long-term antiretroviral therapy in people with HIV. V shed 4 bases and J shed 7 bases, with 14 bases lying between them. The CDR3 totals 13 residues. Germline CDR1 is KGHSH and CDR2 is LQKENI. Researchers report immunoSEQ v3.0 was run at survey level. Sequencing was performed with immunoSEQ multiplex PCR; in TCRdb, only in-frame clones are kept and a portion is missing. The sample includes 32,000 or so clones, roughly 80% of them seen just once. The specimen comprised unsorted PBMCs, sampled 2 years after starting antiretroviral therapy. The clonotype comes from a woman in her fifties or sixties with HIV. V and J are TRBV18 and TRBJ2-7; D is perhaps TRBD1 (8 bases). DNA of the CDR3: TGTGCCAGCTCACAACTACAGGGGGGGGAGCAGTACGTC. Amino acid sequence: CASSQLQGGEQYV.